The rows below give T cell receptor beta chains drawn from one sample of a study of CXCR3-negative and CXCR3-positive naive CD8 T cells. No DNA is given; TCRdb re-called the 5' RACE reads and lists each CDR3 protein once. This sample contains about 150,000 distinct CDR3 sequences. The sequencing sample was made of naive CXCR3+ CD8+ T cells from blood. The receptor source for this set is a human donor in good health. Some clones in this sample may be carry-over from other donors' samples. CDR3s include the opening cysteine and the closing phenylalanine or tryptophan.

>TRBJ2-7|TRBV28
CASSLSGGSYEQYF
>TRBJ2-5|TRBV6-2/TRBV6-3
CASSPLAYQETQYF
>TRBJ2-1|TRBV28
CASSSSRLALYARDEQFF
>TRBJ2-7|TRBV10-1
CASSETEINEQYF
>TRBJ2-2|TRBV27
CASRIRTGRGTGELFF
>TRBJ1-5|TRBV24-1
CATSQGTFNQPQHF
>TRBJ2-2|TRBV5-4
CASSLEAGTSGDNTGELFF
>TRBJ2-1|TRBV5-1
CASSLSPTGSYNEQFF
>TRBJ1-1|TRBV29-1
CSVAGDSRVGDTEAFF
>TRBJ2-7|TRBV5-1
CASSLAQGDDEQYF
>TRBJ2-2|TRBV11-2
CASSFPRAGTGELFF
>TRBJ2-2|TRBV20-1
CSAEIVDRGNTGELFF
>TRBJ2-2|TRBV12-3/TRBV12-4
CASRRETGELFF
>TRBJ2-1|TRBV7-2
CASSAELSGVAGGPWQFF
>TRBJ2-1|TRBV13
CASSQPKNYNEQFF
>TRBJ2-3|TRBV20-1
CSAHGLAGSADTQYF
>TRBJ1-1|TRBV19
CASRSGAVTEAFF
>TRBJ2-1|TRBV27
CASSSTGGSYYYNEQFF
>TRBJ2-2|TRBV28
CASSLETGTGELFF
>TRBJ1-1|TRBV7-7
CASSPYPGGWDTEAFF
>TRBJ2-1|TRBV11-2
CASSLGSSGANYNEQFF
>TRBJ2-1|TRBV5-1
CASSLFGENEQFF
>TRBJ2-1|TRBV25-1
CASSDLGSGDNEQFF
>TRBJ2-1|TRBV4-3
CASSPSPGLANEQFF
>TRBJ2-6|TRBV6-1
CASFLAAGANVLTF
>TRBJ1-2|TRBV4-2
CASSQEETSGYGYTF
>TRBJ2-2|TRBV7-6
CASSRTGELFF
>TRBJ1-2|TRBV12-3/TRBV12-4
CASSPSTGIEGYTF
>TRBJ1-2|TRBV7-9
CASSLESTGIGGYTF
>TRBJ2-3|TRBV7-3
CASRGGNTDTQYF
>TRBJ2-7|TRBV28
CASSLSPGYIRGTPAYEQYF
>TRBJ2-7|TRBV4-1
CASSQGRDSSYEQYF
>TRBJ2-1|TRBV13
CASSFRTGGYNEQFF
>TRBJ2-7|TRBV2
CATRPGAYEQYF
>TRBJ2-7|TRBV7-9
CASSLAGMSYEQYF